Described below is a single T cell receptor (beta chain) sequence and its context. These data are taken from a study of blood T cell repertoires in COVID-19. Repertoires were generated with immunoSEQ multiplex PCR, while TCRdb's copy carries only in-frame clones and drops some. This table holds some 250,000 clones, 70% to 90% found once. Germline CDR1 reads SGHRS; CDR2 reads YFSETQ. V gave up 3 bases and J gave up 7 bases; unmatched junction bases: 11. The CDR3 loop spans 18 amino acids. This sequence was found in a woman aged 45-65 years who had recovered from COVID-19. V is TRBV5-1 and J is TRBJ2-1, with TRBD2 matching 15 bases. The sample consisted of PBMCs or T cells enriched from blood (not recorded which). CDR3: CASSSLPGLAGGMNEQFF. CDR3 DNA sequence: TGCGCCAGCAGCTCACTACCGGGACTAGCGGGAGGTATGAATGAGCAGTTCTTC. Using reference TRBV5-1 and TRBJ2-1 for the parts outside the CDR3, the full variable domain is KAGVTQTPRYLIKTRGQQVTLSCSPISGHRSVSWYQQTPGQGLQFLFEYFSETQRNKGNFPGRFSGRQFSNSRSEMNVSTLELGDSALYLCASSSLPGLAGGMNEQFFGPGTRLTVL.